This T cell receptor beta chain derives from a study of neurological immune-mediated disorders. Each CDR3 protein gets one entry after TCRdb re-called the 5' RACE reads with MiXCR. The table records 53,000 or so distinct CDR3 sequences, about 12% of them present only once. 2 million PBMCs stored at -80 C were the source of the unsorted libraries. General observations from the study: The level of TCR clonal expansion was highest in patients with HTLV-1-associated myelopathy and lowest in multiple sclerosis, where it fell below the level seen in healthy controls. No expanded-clone CDR3 amino acid sequence recurred across subjects, suggesting private TCR-beta repertoires.

CDR1 SGHRS and CDR2 YFSETQ come from the germline V gene. With 0 bases clipped from V and 5 bases from J, the junction kept 9 bases outside the gene matches. This CDR3 has 16 amino acids. This clonotype was detected ten times or more. Its antigen is as yet unknown. This TCR was sampled from a woman between 55 and 75 years old with HTLV-1-associated myelopathy (HAM/TSP). The rearrangement uses TRBV5-1 and TRBJ2-7; 9 positions match TRBD2. Sequencing was performed on PBMCs. The CDR3 region is CASSLASGTSYHEQYF. Written as DNA, the CDR3 is TGCGCCAGCAGCTTGGCCTCTGGGACTAGCTACCACGAGCAGTACTTC.